This T cell receptor beta chain was identified in a study of blood T cell repertoires in COVID-19. Whole-study context: PBMCs, B-cell-depleted T cells, or T cells provided the cDNA or gDNA that made up the material.

The method was immunoSEQ multiplex PCR; TCRdb's version includes in-frame clones alone and lacks a portion of them. The table lists about 180,000 clones, roughly 82% of them singletons. This CDR3 contains 16 residues. V lost 0 bases to trimming and J lost 4 bases, with 15 bases between them. CDR1 GTSNPN and CDR2 SVGIG come from the germline V gene (reference sequence). Sequencing was carried out using PBMCs or T cells enriched from blood (not recorded which). This TCR came from a woman under 40 who had recovered from COVID-19. The rearrangement joins TRBV30 to TRBJ2-2; D possibly corresponds to TRBD1 (7 bases). The CDR3 nucleotides are TGTGCCTGGAGTGTAGGCGGGACAGCCCTCACCGGGGAGCTGTTTTTT. Translated, it gives CAWSVGGTALTGELFF.